The 7 T cell receptor beta chains listed next were all sequenced from one sample in a study of control samples from healthy donors and cancer patients. Sequenced by immunoSEQ multiplex PCR; TCRdb stores in-frame clones only, minus some. The sample lists 75,000 to 100,000 clones, 88% seen once, with less than 15% in the top ten. The sample consisted of blood. These receptors were taken from a man aged 25-40 years in good health.

The CDR3 protein is CASSLAPSSYEQYF. DNA for the CDR3: TGTGCCAGCAGCTTAGCCCCAAGCTCCTACGAGCAGTACTTC. The V call is TRBV7-2, the J call TRBJ2-7; D is undetermined. With 0 bases removed from V and 0 bases from J, the gap between germline ends came to 6 bases. The CDR3 runs to 14 residues. Germline values: CDR1 SGHTA, CDR2 FQGNSA.

Here the CDR3 reads CASSADRVPLEKLFF. CDR3 bases: TGTGCCAGCTCAGCCGACAGGGTCCCACTTGAAAAACTGTTTTTT. The chain combines TRBV18 with TRBJ1-4, with TRBD1 matching 7 bases. Looked up from germline, CDR1 is KGHSH and CDR2 is LQKENI. CDR3 length: 15 amino acids. J was trimmed by 7 bases and V by 5 bases; bases with no gene match: 10.

The chain has TRBV11-2 and TRBJ2-1; maybe TRBD2 (5 bases). Per the germline V gene, CDR1 is SGHAT and CDR2 is FQNNGV. This CDR3 is 13 amino acids long. V was trimmed by 5 bases and J by 6 bases, leaving 11 bases between them. The CDR3 coding sequence is TGTGCCAGCAGCGAACTAGATCCCAATGAGCAGTTCTTC. Amino acid sequence: CASSELDPNEQFF.

The gene calls are TRBV5-1 and TRBJ2-5, with a weak D call TRBD2 (5 bases). Germline loops: CDR1 SGHRS, CDR2 YFSETQ. V was trimmed by 0 bases and J by 2 bases, leaving 8 bases between them. The CDR3 consists of 14 residues. The CDR3, as DNA: TGCGCCAGCAGCTTGGCGCGGGCGCAAGAGACCCAGTACTTC. Its protein is CASSLARAQETQYF.

The chain uses TRBV28 and TRBJ1-5; D possibly corresponds to TRBD1 (6 bases). The CDR3 length is 15 residues. Deletions cut 6 bases from V and 3 bases from J, with 15 bases between. Per the germline V gene, CDR1 is MDHEN and CDR2 is SYDVKM. CDR3 region: CASRGAGVTNQPQHF. The CDR3 DNA follows: TGTGCCAGCAGAGGAGCAGGGGTTACCAATCAGCCCCAGCATTTT.

The genes are TRBV9 and TRBJ2-3; D uncertain. The CDR3 spans 16 residues. The germline V gene has CDR1 SGDLS and CDR2 YYNGEE. The germline V and J ends were trimmed by 4 bases and 0 bases, with 15 bases remaining between them. CDR3: CASSPRLGTSTDTQYF. CDR3 in DNA: TGTGCCAGCAGCCCGAGACTGGGAACTAGCACAGATACGCAGTATTTT.

This chain joins TRBV19 and TRBJ2-7, with 9 bases identical to TRBD1. Germline V gene sequence: CDR1 LNHDA, CDR2 SQIVND (reference sequence). CDR3 length: 15 residues. The J segment lost 3 bases and the V segment lost 3 bases, leaving 6 bases of the junction unmatched. DNA of the CDR3: TGTGCCAGTAGTATGTCCGGGACAGGGATCTACGAGCAGTACTTC. Translated: CASSMSGTGIYEQYF.